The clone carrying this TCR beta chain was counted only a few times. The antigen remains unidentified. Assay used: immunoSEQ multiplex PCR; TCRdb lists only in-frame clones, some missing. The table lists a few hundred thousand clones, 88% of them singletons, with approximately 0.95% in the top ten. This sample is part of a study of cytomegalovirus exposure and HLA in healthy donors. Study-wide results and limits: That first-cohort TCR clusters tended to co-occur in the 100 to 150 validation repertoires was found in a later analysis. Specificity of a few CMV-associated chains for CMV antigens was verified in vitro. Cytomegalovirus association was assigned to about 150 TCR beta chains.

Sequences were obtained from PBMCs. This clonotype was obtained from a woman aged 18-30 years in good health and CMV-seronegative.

The CDR3 nucleotides are TGTGCCAGTAGCGTGCAGGGAAATAGCAATCAGCCCCAGCATTTT. Its translation is CASSVQGNSNQPQHF. The chain has TRBV19 and TRBJ1-5; a possible D gene is TRBD1 (5 bases). Germline CDR1 reads LNHDA; CDR2 reads SQIVND (reference sequence). This CDR3 comprises 15 residues. The V and J ends lost 6 bases and 0 bases respectively, with 12 bases between them.